The clone carrying this TCR beta chain qualifies as medium-sized. Its matching antigen is unknown. The sample belongs to a study of OX40 agonist ivuxolimab in advanced cancers. Across the whole study: In this trial design, patients received ivuxolimab intravenously at 0.01 to 10 mg/kg every 2 weeks.

CDR3 length: 14 residues. CDR1 is MNHEY, CDR2 SMNVEV, per germline (reference sequence). Trimming pared 5 bases from V and 5 bases from J, leaving 16 bases between. TCRdb's copy holds only in-frame clones and misses some; the assay was immunoSEQ multiplex PCR. In the table there are tens of thousands of clones, about 81% of which are singletons. Study-wide points: Antigen specificity remained undetermined for the expanded peripheral T cells.

The source of this sequence is an adult with an advanced solid tumor such as melanoma, head and neck, liver or kidney cancer. The chain joins TRBV27 to TRBJ2-7; no firm D call. The specimen was CD4+ or CD8+ T cells sorted from blood, collected in a trial of the OX40 agonist ivuxolimab. The CDR3 nucleotides are TGTGCCAGCAGTCGCAAGACGGGCCTAGACGAGCAGTACTTC. This sequence encodes CASSRKTGLDEQYF.